These 5 T cell receptor beta chains originate from one sample sequenced in a study of tumor and adjacent non-tumor tissue in lung cancer. No cell sorting was done before RNA was extracted from the tissue. Three rounds of nested PCR, following a modified ARM-PCR protocol, produced the TCRbeta library. From the multiplex PCR reads, TCRdb called clonotypes with MiXCR, one entry per CDR3 protein. The sample carries 65,000 to 75,000 distinct CDR3 sequences, roughly 72% recorded once. Sequences were obtained from lung tumor tissue. The receptors were gathered from a man in his 60s with non-small cell lung cancer.

This clonotype came up many times. The J gene is TRBJ2-7, the V gene TRBV20-1; 9 positions agree with TRBD2. The CDR3 loop spans 15 amino acids. In germline, CDR1 is DFQATT, CDR2 SNEGSKA (reference sequence). Germline trimming cut 6 bases from V and 1 base from J; bases unmatched to any gene: 10. The CDR3 sequence: CSALSKREASYEQYF. In DNA, the CDR3 is TGCAGTGCGCTATCGAAGCGGGAGGCTTCCTACGAGCAGTACTTC.

This chain links TRBV20-1 with TRBJ1-1; D gene unclear. V was trimmed by 7 bases and J by 6 bases, leaving 15 bases between them. Germline CDR1 and CDR2: DFQATT and SNEGSKA (reference sequence). The CDR3 spans 12 residues. The CDR3 loop reads CSDMAVEAEAFF. The DNA of the CDR3 is TGCAGTGATATGGCAGTGGAAGCTGAAGCTTTCTTT.

This clonotype was recorded at least ten times. The V and J genes are TRBV28 and TRBJ2-7, with D maybe TRBD1 (7 bases). This CDR3 is built from 14 residues. V lost 8 bases and J 7 bases, leaving 21 bases between the germline ends. Germline V gene lookup returns CDR1 MDHEN and CDR2 SYDVKM. The CDR3 loop is CASRDIGGAGEQYF. CDR3 DNA: TGTGCCAGCCGGGATATAGGGGGCGCGGGGGAGCAGTACTTC.

For this clonotype: Relative to the germline gene, one junction end is altered; a read error may explain this. The chain uses TRBV20-1 and TRBJ2-7; perhaps TRBD1 as D (6 bases). Per the germline V gene, CDR1 is DFQATT and CDR2 is SNEGSKA (reference sequence). This CDR3 contains 11 residues. CDR3 in DNA: TGCAGTGCCCAACGGGACAACCCACAGAACTTC. Encoded protein: CSAQRDNPQNF.

A word on this clonotype: At one end the junction does not follow the germline gene, possibly because of a read error. This chain joins TRBV20-1 and TRBJ2-3; 9 bases map to TRBD1. CDR3 length: 17 amino acids. Germline CDR1 DFQATT, CDR2 SNEGSKA (reference sequence). The CDR3 region has the DNA TGCAGTGCTACCCAAACGGACAGGGGAATCTGGGGAGATAAGCAGTATTTT. It encodes CSATQTDRGIWGDKQYF.